The clone carrying this T cell receptor beta chain appeared once. Antigen: not known. The sample belongs to a study of cytomegalovirus exposure and HLA in healthy donors. Whole-study results and caveats: In a later analysis, an Asian-associated ancestry cluster reportedly showed fewer N-insertions than the approximately 640-donor mean. As a later analysis showed, a missense DCLRE1C variant was linked to trimming of TCR beta V- and J-genes.

The PCR employed 60 Vbeta primers together with 13 Jbeta primers. The data were produced by immunoSEQ multiplex PCR, yet TCRdb's version contains in-frame clones alone and is incomplete. The data hold about 190,000 clones, with around 84% observed a single time. The V end was cut by 6 bases, the J end by 12 bases, with 17 bases between. Germline lookup yields CDR1 SNHLY and CDR2 FYNNEI. CDR3 size: 12 residues. Sequencing used PBMCs. The chain couples TRBV2 to TRBJ1-1, with a tentative D call TRBD1 (5 bases). The TCR sequence derives from a woman aged 50 to 65 in good health and CMV-seropositive. The chain's CDR3 is CASRTNQGVTFF. CDR3 nucleotides: TGTGCCAGCAGAACTAATCAGGGTGTGACTTTCTTT. The variable domain in full, completed from reference TRBV2 and TRBJ1-1, reads EPEVTQTPSHQVTQMGQEVILRCVPISNHLYFYWYRQILGQKVEFLVSFYNNEISEKSEIFDDQFSVERPDGSNFTLKIRSTKLEDSAMYFCASRTNQGVTFFGQGTRLTVV.